This TCR beta chain derives from a study of response to subunit inactivated influenza vaccine. With V trimmed by 2 bases and J by 2 bases, 2 bases remained unmatched. There are 14 residues in the CDR3. CDR1 and CDR2 from the germline V gene are MNHEY and SVGEGT. TCRdb reprocessed the RT-PCR reads with MiXCR, giving one entry per CDR3 protein. The sample has hundreds of thousands of distinct CDR3 sequences, approximately 7.6% seen once. This clonotype was seen a handful of times. The source was PBMCs from blood, collected around 25 months after vaccination. The sequence was collected from a man aged 45 to 75 who received an inactivated influenza vaccine. The rearrangement joins TRBV6-2 or TRBV6-3 to TRBJ2-7; 8 nucleotides match TRBD2. The CDR3 reads CASSYLSGAYEQYF. CDR3 DNA sequence: TGTGCCAGCAGTTACCTTAGCGGGGCCTACGAGCAGTACTTC.